This TCR beta chain comes out of a study of shared clonotypes between healthy human individuals. At the level of the study: Sampling drew on donors who were two women and three men aged 18 to 49. Plates per donor: three CD4 naive, three CD4 memory, two CD8 naive, one CD8 memory.

On this clone: Its antigen is unknown.

TCRdb's table, derived via immunoSEQ multiplex PCR, lists solely in-frame clones and lacks some. The sample consists of over a million clones, 70% to 80% of them appearing once. V was cut by 2 bases and J by 5 bases, with 10 bases left in between. CDR1 and CDR2 (germline): LNHNV, YYDKDF (reference sequence). This CDR3 comprises 14 residues. Points from the study as a whole: In contrast to clonotypes shared by all four donors, non-shared clonotypes had lower generation probabilities. With a few donors compared, approximately 5.5% of naive CD4 clonotypes were shared.

This chain connects TRBV15 to TRBJ2-1; D gene ambiguous. Sequenced sample: memory CD4+ T cells sorted from blood. Subset specified: CD45RA-negative fraction. This TCR was recovered from a man aged 18 to 35 in good health. The CDR3 DNA sequence: TGTGCCACCAGCAGAACTCTGGTGAACAATGAGCAGTTCTTC. The encoded protein is CATSRTLVNNEQFF.